What follows are 19 T cell receptor beta chains derived from one specimen sequenced in a study of human T cells and chemical hapten exposure. As for time point: pre-sensitization, week 0. Described treatment: therapeutic diphenylcyclopropenone sensitization with weekly scalp DPC. MiXCR was run by TCRdb on the RACE reads, yielding one entry per CDR3 protein. The table records 300,000 to 450,000 distinct CDR3 sequences, roughly 4.6% of them present only once. The specimen comprised whole blood, sampled in connection with sensitization to the hapten diphenylcyclopropenone (DPC). These receptors came from a woman aged 50 to 60 with alopecia areata. Some clones in this sample may be carry-over from other donors' samples.

The chain recombines TRBV19 with TRBJ1-5, with TRBD1 as a possible D gene (5 bases). The CDR3 has 15 residues. CDR1 and CDR2 (germline): LNHDA, SQIVND (reference sequence). Trimming took 6 bases from V and 8 from J, leaving 20 bases between them. The DNA of the CDR3 is TGTGCCAGTAGCCACCCTCCGACAGTTTCAGAGCCCCAGCATTTT. Protein: CASSHPPTVSEPQHF.

The V gene is TRBV27, the J gene TRBJ2-5; 9 positions match TRBD2. Trimming at V came to 5 bases and at J to 4 bases, leaving 8 bases not matched to a gene. Germline V lookup: CDR1 MNHEY, CDR2 SMNVEV (reference sequence). The CDR3 is 15 amino acids. CDR3 nucleotide sequence: TGTGCCAGCAGTCTCAGCGGGAGGATCGGAGAGACCCAGTACTTC. Translation: CASSLSGRIGETQYF.

This clonotype has just a few counts. The chain uses TRBV11-2 and TRBJ2-7; TRBD2 might be the D (6 bases). The V and J ends lost 5 bases and 4 bases respectively, with 18 bases between them. Germline CDR1 SGHAT, CDR2 FQNNGV. The CDR3 contains 15 residues. The CDR3 reads CASSPPRGAGYEQYF. In nucleotides, the CDR3 is TGTGCCAGCAGCCCCCCCCGCGGGGCTGGGTACGAGCAGTACTTC.

This chain joins TRBV27 and TRBJ2-3; possible D gene TRBD1, 6 bases. The CDR3 is 14 residues long. Trimming stripped 6 bases from V and 1 base from J, with 11 bases between. Germline V gene sequence: CDR1 MNHEY, CDR2 SMNVEV (reference sequence). Here the CDR3 DNA reads TGTGCCAGCAGCAGGGGTTTCGGCACAGATACGCAGTATTTT. This codes for CASSRGFGTDTQYF.

This clonotype was recorded many times. The chain employs TRBV9 and TRBJ2-3; 7 bases agree with TRBD2. V gave up 4 bases and J gave up 0 bases; unmatched junction bases: 8. There are 16 residues in the CDR3. Looked up from germline, CDR1 is SGDLS and CDR2 is YYNGEE. CDR3 nucleotide sequence: TGTGCCAGCAGCCTCCTAGCGGATACGAGCACAGATACGCAGTATTTT. Its translation: CASSLLADTSTDTQYF.

The chain joins TRBV2 to TRBJ2-6; 7 bases line up with TRBD1. Germline V gene sequence: CDR1 SNHLY, CDR2 FYNNEI. V lost 7 bases to trimming and J lost 0 bases; unmatched junction nucleotides: 12. CDR3 length equals 18 residues. CDR3: CASNDYGTASSGANVLTF. As DNA, the CDR3 is TGTGCCAGCAATGATTACGGGACAGCCAGCTCTGGGGCCAACGTCCTGACTTTC. Combining the CDR3 with reference TRBV2 and TRBJ2-6 gives the whole variable domain EPEVTQTPSHQVTQMGQEVILRCVPISNHLYFYWYRQILGQKVEFLVSFYNNEISEKSEIFDDQFSVERPDGSNFTLKIRSTKLEDSAMYFCASNDYGTASSGANVLTFGAGSRLTVL.

This clonotype was counted only a few times. The rearrangement uses TRBV2 and TRBJ2-1; tentatively, D is TRBD1 or TRBD2 (5 bases each). V was pared by 4 bases and J by 3 bases, with 16 bases between. The CDR3 has 16 amino acids. The germline V gene has CDR1 SNHLY and CDR2 FYNNEI. The CDR3 nucleotides read TGTGCCAGCAGTGGGCCCGGGACGGAGAACTACAATGAGCAGTTCTTC. This sequence encodes CASSGPGTENYNEQFF.

This clonotype was counted many times. The V and J genes are TRBV7-8 and TRBJ2-5, with 8 bases aligning to TRBD2. The CDR3 is 15 amino acids. Germline CDR1 reads SGHVS; CDR2 reads FQNEAQ. Unmatched junction bases numbered 12, after V lost 11 bases and J lost 1 base. As DNA, the CDR3 is TGTGCCGGTAGGAGGAGCGGGGGCTCCCAAGAGACCCAGTACTTC. Its translation is CAGRRSGGSQETQYF.

This clonotype was counted between two and nine times. The chain employs TRBV5-5 and TRBJ2-1, with TRBD2 matching over 13 bases. Per the germline V gene, CDR1 is SGHKS and CDR2 is YYEKEE (reference sequence). J gave up 8 bases and V 8 bases, and 7 bases lay outside the gene matches. The CDR3 consists of 14 residues. The CDR3 protein is CARKGLAGTDEQFF. Written as DNA, the CDR3 is TGTGCCAGAAAGGGACTAGCGGGAACGGATGAGCAGTTCTTC.

This clonotype was observed many times. This rearrangement joins TRBV29-1 to TRBJ1-1; no clear D. Germline-derived CDR1 and CDR2 are SQVTM and ANQGSEA. Trimming left V 6 bases short and J 4 bases short, with 12 bases between. CDR3 size: 12 residues. The CDR3 loop reads CSVAVTSTEAFF. The CDR3 coding sequence is TGCAGCGTGGCCGTGACAAGCACTGAAGCTTTCTTT.

This clonotype occurred a few times. The chain uses TRBV6-1 and TRBJ2-1; D remains ambiguous. The germline CDR1 and CDR2 sequences are MNHNS and SASEGT. This CDR3 contains 14 residues. V lost 7 bases to trimming and J lost 2 bases, with 12 bases between them. The CDR3 nucleotides read TGTGCCAGCACCCCGTCCTCCGCCTACAATGAGCAGTTCTTC. It specifies CASTPSSAYNEQFF.

This clonotype was observed many times. The chain joins TRBV11-2 to TRBJ2-2; D uncertain. The CDR3 sequence is 15 residues long. V shed 1 base and J shed 0 bases, with 6 bases lying between them. Germline V lookup: CDR1 SGHAT, CDR2 FQNNGV. As DNA, the CDR3 is TGTGCCAGCAGCTTAGGGTTCTCGAACACCGGGGAGCTGTTTTTT. It encodes CASSLGFSNTGELFF.

The chain is built from TRBV6-1 and TRBJ1-2; D is undetermined. The germline V gene encodes CDR1 MNHNS and CDR2 SASEGT. This CDR3 contains 13 residues. Trimming took off 4 bases at V and 3 bases at J, with 9 bases between the two ends. CDR3: CASSVDGDYGYTF. The CDR3, as DNA: TGTGCCAGCAGTGTAGACGGGGACTATGGCTACACCTTC.

This clonotype came up a few times. The chain carries TRBV7-9 and TRBJ2-6; no definite D call. This CDR3 has 17 amino acids. CDR1 is SEHNR and CDR2 is FQNEAQ in the germline V gene (reference sequence). Trimming shortened V by 2 bases and J by 2 bases, and 13 bases separated the two germline ends. CDR3 DNA sequence: TGTGCCAGCAGCTTATTTTTCCCCAATACTGGGGCCAACGTCCTGACTTTC. Translated: CASSLFFPNTGANVLTF.

This chain links TRBV6-2 or TRBV6-3 with TRBJ2-2, with D tentatively TRBD1 (6 bases). The V end lost 6 bases, the J end lost 6 bases, and 14 bases lay between the germline ends. The CDR3 is 14 amino acids. The germline V gene encodes CDR1 MNHEY and CDR2 SVGEGT. In DNA, the CDR3 is TGTGCCAGCAGGAGAGGCACAGGGTCCGGGGAGCTGTTTTTT. Translation gives CASRRGTGSGELFF.

The chain couples TRBV5-5 to TRBJ2-7; D tentatively fits TRBD1 or TRBD2 (5 bases each). The CDR3 runs to 16 residues. V was clipped by 3 bases and J by 9 bases, with 25 bases between them. CDR1 and CDR2 (germline): SGHKS, YYEKEE (reference sequence). CDR3 coding DNA: TGTGCCAGCAGCTCTACAGTCGGGACCGAGAGAGGCGGGCAGTACTTC. This sequence encodes CASSSTVGTERGGQYF.

The sample holds many counts of this clonotype. The V gene is TRBV6-5, the J gene TRBJ1-5, with D possibly matching TRBD1 (5 bases). The CDR3 covers 14 residues. From germline, CDR1 is MNHEY and CDR2 SVGAGI. Trimming took 2 bases from V and 3 from J, leaving 8 bases between them. In DNA, the CDR3 is TGTGCCAGCAGTTACGGGGGGGTCAATCAGCCCCAGCATTTT. It specifies CASSYGGVNQPQHF.

The CDR3, as DNA: TGTGCCAGCAGCGTAACAGGGGGGAATTCACCCCTCCACTTT. This encodes CASSVTGGNSPLHF. The chain combines TRBV14 with TRBJ1-6; TRBD1 aligns across 8 bases. V dropped 5 bases and J dropped 7; count of bases not matched to a gene: 4. Looked up from germline, CDR1 is SGHDN and CDR2 is FVKESK. The CDR3 sequence is 14 residues long.

This clonotype was detected many times. V gene TRBV29-1 combines with J gene TRBJ2-3; D might be TRBD1 (6 bases). The length of the CDR3 is 14 residues. Germline values: CDR1 SQVTM, CDR2 ANQGSEA. V lost 4 bases and J 4 bases, leaving 15 bases between the germline ends. CDR3 sequence (DNA): TGCAGCGTTGTCCCAGGGGATGTTGCAGATACGCAGTATTTT. Protein sequence: CSVVPGDVADTQYF.